The subject of this entry is one TCR beta chain. Antigen: not known. The library was made from cDNA and included unique molecular identifiers. The source material, roughly 0.9 to 11 million T cells, gave rise to approximately 520,000 cDNA molecules. TCRdb re-derived calls from the PCR reads in MiXCR, one entry per CDR3 protein. The table has 750,000 to 900,000 distinct CDR3 sequences, roughly 50% seen once; the top ten hold 4.9%. This entry is derived from a study of post-analysis software for immune sequencing data. Germline V gene lookup returns CDR1 SGHRS and CDR2 YFSETQ. There are 15 residues in the CDR3. Findings and limits, study-wide: F measure clustering grouped samples strongly by preparation batch. Roughly 5 TRBV segments, including TRBV5-6, TRBV5-1 and TRBV20-1, were more frequent in patients than controls. Controls significantly exceeded multiple sclerosis patients in normalized Chao1 diversity.

This rearrangement joins TRBV5-1 to TRBJ2-4, with 10 bases aligning to TRBD2. The J call may not be correct, given that the DNA end is closer to TRBJ2-7. Sequences were obtained from blood. The receptor comes from a girl aged 10-17 years with multiple sclerosis. CDR3 in DNA: TGCGCCAGCAGCTTGGAGCGGGAGGGCCTCTACGAGCAGTACTTC. Its protein product is CASSLEREGLYEQYF.